This entry describes one T cell receptor beta chain. The antigen is not known. The data are from a study of OX40 agonist ivuxolimab in advanced cancers. Whole-study context: The treatment was a fully human IgG2 OX40 agonist, ivuxolimab. Among those enrolled, mean age was approximately 60 years (range roughly 20 to 80) and 82.7% were male. Dose-escalation patients were diagnosed with hepatocellular carcinoma, melanoma, renal cell cancer or head and neck cancer. Overall study findings and caveats: At 0.1 to 3.0 mg/kg, CD4+ and CD8+ blood T cells expanded clonally by week 6.

The repertoire was sequenced with immunoSEQ multiplex PCR; TCRdb's copy has only in-frame clones and lacks some. The sample carries tens of thousands of clones, about nine tenths recorded once. The CDR3 runs 16 residues. Germline assignment: CDR1 MNHNS and CDR2 SASEGT. Trimming removed 0 bases from V and 1 base from J, with 12 bases in between. V gene TRBV6-1 combines with J gene TRBJ2-5; a weak D match, TRBD1 (5 bases). This specimen was CD4+ or CD8+ T cells sorted from blood, taken in a trial of the OX40 agonist ivuxolimab. This receptor was obtained from an adult with an advanced solid tumor such as melanoma, head and neck, liver or kidney cancer. CDR3 nucleotides: TGTGCCAGCAGTGAAGCGACAGCGCTTTTCCAAGAGACCCAGTACTTC. Its protein is CASSEATALFQETQYF.